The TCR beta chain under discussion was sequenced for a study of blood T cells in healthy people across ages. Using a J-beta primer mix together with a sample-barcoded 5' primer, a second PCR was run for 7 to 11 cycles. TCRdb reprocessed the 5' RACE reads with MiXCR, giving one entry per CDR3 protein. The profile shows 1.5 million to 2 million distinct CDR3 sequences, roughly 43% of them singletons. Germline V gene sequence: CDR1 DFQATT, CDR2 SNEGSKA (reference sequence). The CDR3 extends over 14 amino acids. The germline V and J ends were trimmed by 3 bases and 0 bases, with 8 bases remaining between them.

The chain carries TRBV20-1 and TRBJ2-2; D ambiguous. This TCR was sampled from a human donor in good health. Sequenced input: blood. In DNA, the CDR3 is TGCAGTGCTAGGCCCCAATCGAACACCGGGGAGCTGTTTTTT. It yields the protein CSARPQSNTGELFF.